The 29 T cell receptor beta chains below all came from one sample that was sequenced in a study of T cell changes during pregnancy in multiple sclerosis. Sequencing used immunoSEQ multiplex PCR; TCRdb keeps in-frame clones, though not all of them. The table lists tens of thousands of clones, about 91% of them singletons. The sample here was peripheral blood, taken after pregnancy. The receptors derive from a female donor with multiple sclerosis, enrolled in a pregnancy study.

V usage is TRBV4-3 and J usage is TRBJ2-7; D is possibly TRBD2 (5 bases). There are 11 residues in the CDR3. Germline values: CDR1 LGHNA, CDR2 YSLEER. CDR3 sequence (DNA): TGCGGACTCGGGGAAGCCTACGAGCAGTACTTC. Translation gives CGLGEAYEQYF.

The chain uses TRBV5-1 and TRBJ1-2; TRBD1 aligns across 7 bases. CDR1 and CDR2 (germline): SGHRS, YFSETQ. J was trimmed by 4 bases and V by 4 bases; bases with no gene match: 10. This CDR3 has 15 amino acids. CDR3 in amino acids: CASSQGQVVSYGYTF. The CDR3 region has the DNA TGCGCCAGCAGCCAAGGACAGGTGGTTAGCTATGGCTACACCTTC.

A word on this clone: An end of the junction does not agree with germline; a read error may underlie this. The rearrangement joins TRBV18 to TRBJ1-6, with D tentatively TRBD1 (5 bases). Germline-derived CDR1 and CDR2 are KGHSH and LQKENI. The CDR3 runs to 15 residues. In DNA form, the CDR3 reads TGTGCCAGCTCACCAAGCGACAGCTATGATTCACCCCTCCACTTT. Translating it yields CASSPSDSYDSPLHF.

The chain has TRBV7-2 and TRBJ1-4; 7 positions agree with TRBD1. J gave up 8 bases and V 0 bases, and 9 bases lay outside the gene matches. The CDR3 sequence is 16 residues long. Germline V CDR1 and CDR2: SGHTA, FQGNSA. As DNA, the CDR3 is TGTGCCAGCAGCTTAGCAGGGGGCTTAGATGGAGAAAAACTGTTTTTT. Translated: CASSLAGGLDGEKLFF.

This clone was observed a few times. V is TRBV29-1 and J is TRBJ2-7, with a tentative D call TRBD2 (7 bases). Germline V gene lookup returns CDR1 SQVTM and CDR2 ANQGSEA. Trimming left V 6 bases short and J 1 base short, with 16 bases between. This CDR3 has 14 amino acids. The CDR3 loop reads CSVREGGQSYEQYF. CDR3 bases: TGCAGCGTGAGGGAGGGGGGGCAATCCTACGAGCAGTACTTC.

This clone has only one observation. The chain has TRBV19 and TRBJ2-7; TRBD1 matches at 9 bases. The length of the CDR3 is 16 residues. The V gene's germline CDR1 is LNHDA and CDR2 SQIVND (reference sequence). V shed 2 bases, J shed 4 bases, and the junction held 9 bases outside the gene matches. This CDR3 is CASSISVDRGVYEQYF. CDR3 coding DNA: TGTGCCAGTAGTATAAGCGTGGACAGGGGTGTTTACGAGCAGTACTTC.

This chain connects TRBV18 to TRBJ2-7, with TRBD2 identical over 9 bases. CDR1 KGHSH and CDR2 LQKENI come from the germline V gene. This CDR3 spans 15 amino acids. After removal of 8 bases from V and 2 bases from J, the junction contained 10 bases not matched to a gene. As DNA, the CDR3 is TGTGCCAGCGCGCAGAGGAGCGGGGGGACCTACGAGCAGTACTTC. Encoded protein: CASAQRSGGTYEQYF.

The genes are TRBV5-5 and TRBJ2-1, with 8 bases that match TRBD1. CDR1 and CDR2 from the germline V gene are SGHKS and YYEKEE (reference sequence). V trimming: 4 bases; J trimming: 8 bases; junction bases outside the gene matches: 11. This CDR3 contains 15 residues. The CDR3 region has the DNA TGTGCCAGCAGCCCACCGGACAGGGAGGTGGATGAGCAGTTCTTC. Translation: CASSPPDREVDEQFF. The full variable domain, its missing parts supplied by reference TRBV5-5 and TRBJ2-1, is DAGVTQSPTHLIKTRGQQVTLRCSPISGHKSVSWYQQVLGQGPQFIFQYYEKEERGRGNFPDRFSARQFPNYSSELNVNALLLGDSALYLCASSPPDREVDEQFFGPGTRLTVL.

The chain joins TRBV28 to TRBJ2-7, with 9 nucleotides matching TRBD2. The CDR3 is 15 residues long. V was pared by 4 bases and J by 5 bases, with 9 bases of the junction left unmatched. Germline CDR1 is MDHEN and CDR2 is SYDVKM. The CDR3 protein is CASSSPGLASHEQYF. In nucleotides, the CDR3 is TGTGCCAGCAGTTCACCGGGACTAGCAAGCCACGAGCAGTACTTC.

V usage is TRBV2 and J usage is TRBJ2-7, with D possibly being TRBD1 (8 bases). Looked up from germline, CDR1 is SNHLY and CDR2 is FYNNEI. V lost 11 bases, J lost 2 bases, and 13 bases lay in between. CDR3 length: 12 residues. The DNA of the CDR3 is TGTGCCCGGGGGGACAGGCCCTACGAGCAGTACTTC. Translated, it gives CARGDRPYEQYF.

V gene TRBV30 combines with J gene TRBJ2-4; 10 nucleotides agree with TRBD1. V lost 4 bases, J lost 4 bases, and 4 bases stayed unmatched. CDR1 is GTSNPN, CDR2 SVGIG, per germline (reference sequence). This CDR3 is built from 14 residues. CDR3 DNA: TGTGCCTGGATTGACAGGGGGCTGAAAAACATTCAGTACTTC. Translation gives CAWIDRGLKNIQYF.

V gene TRBV6-5 combines with J gene TRBJ1-3; maybe TRBD1 (5 bases). The V end was cut by 6 bases, the J end by 11 bases, with 23 bases between. The CDR3 has 15 amino acids. Germline V gene data show CDR1 as MNHEY and CDR2 as SVGAGI. The CDR3 nucleotides read TGTGCCAGCAGCCGCCTTAGGGGCCTTCGGGAGGCCATATATTTT. This encodes CASSRLRGLREAIYF.

This rearrangement joins TRBV6-5 to TRBJ1-3; D remains unclear. Deletions cut 0 bases from V and 2 bases from J, with 5 bases between. The CDR3 contains 14 residues. CDR1 and CDR2 from the germline V gene are MNHEY and SVGAGI. CDR3 sequence reads: CASSYSFAGNTIYF. The CDR3 bases are TGTGCCAGCAGTTACTCGTTCGCTGGAAACACCATATATTTT.

V gene TRBV6-6 combines with J gene TRBJ2-3, with TRBD1 matching over 10 bases. CDR3 size: 14 residues. Germline V CDR1 and CDR2: MNHNY, SVGAGI (reference sequence). The V segment lost 5 bases and the J segment 3 bases; nucleotides outside the gene matches: 2. CDR3 sequence: CASSRDRGTDTQYF. CDR3 nucleotide sequence: TGTGCCAGCAGTAGGGACAGGGGTACAGATACGCAGTATTTT.

DNA of the CDR3: TGTGCCAGCTCACCACCTCAAGGACTTCACTCCTACGAGCAGTACTTC. This translates into CASSPPQGLHSYEQYF. The rearrangement joins TRBV18 to TRBJ2-7, with a weak D call TRBD2 (5 bases). Germline V CDR1 and CDR2: KGHSH, LQKENI. V lost 0 bases and J 0 bases, leaving 12 bases between the germline ends. There are 16 residues in the CDR3.

The rearrangement uses TRBV2 and TRBJ2-1; 9 nucleotides agree with TRBD1. Germline V gene sequence: CDR1 SNHLY, CDR2 FYNNEI. CDR3 length: 17 residues. The trim removed 6 bases at V and 7 bases at J, leaving 16 bases unmatched. The CDR3 nucleotides read TGTGCCAGCAGGGCAAGCTCCGGGACAGGGAATAGGAATGAGCAGTTCTTC. Translated, it gives CASRASSGTGNRNEQFF. Full variable domain (missing parts from reference TRBV2 and TRBJ2-1): EPEVTQTPSHQVTQMGQEVILRCVPISNHLYFYWYRQILGQKVEFLVSFYNNEISEKSEIFDDQFSVERPDGSNFTLKIRSTKLEDSAMYFCASRASSGTGNRNEQFFGPGTRLTVL.

This clone has a handful of counts. This rearrangement joins TRBV2 to TRBJ1-5; no reliable D call. The CDR3 spans 13 residues. V was cut by 4 bases and J by 6 bases, with 10 bases left in between. Germline lookup yields CDR1 SNHLY and CDR2 FYNNEI. As DNA, the CDR3 is TGTGCCAGCAGTGCTGCCTATGGTCAGCCCCAGCATTTT. It codes for CASSAAYGQPQHF.

In DNA, the CDR3 is TGTGCCAGCTCACCGACAGGGAAGAACACTGAAGCTTTCTTT. Amino acids: CASSPTGKNTEAFF. The V gene is TRBV18, the J gene TRBJ1-1; TRBD1 matches 7 bases. V shed 3 bases and J 1 base; nucleotides not matched to a gene: 2. The CDR3 is made up of 14 amino acids. Germline CDR1 is KGHSH and CDR2 is LQKENI.

The chain joins TRBV6-5 to TRBJ1-1; the D gene is possibly TRBD1 (5 bases). The CDR3 runs 14 residues. Germline V gene data show CDR1 as MNHEY and CDR2 as SVGAGI. The V and J ends lost 2 bases and 1 base respectively, with 8 bases between them. CDR3 coding DNA: TGTGCCAGCAGTTACGGGGGGAGGAACACTGAAGCTTTCTTT. Amino acids: CASSYGGRNTEAFF.

This clone was detected only once. The chain uses TRBV7-3 and TRBJ2-4, with TRBD2 identical over 9 bases. Germline-derived CDR1 and CDR2 are SGHTA and FQGTGA. This CDR3 contains 15 residues. V was pared by 5 bases and J by 6 bases, with 8 bases of the junction left unmatched. The CDR3 sequence is CASSRRGGQGNIQYF. For the CDR3, the DNA is TGTGCCAGCAGCCGGCGGGGGGGGCAGGGAAACATTCAGTACTTC.

V gene TRBV6-5 combines with J gene TRBJ2-1; D unresolved. Germline V gene data show CDR1 as MNHEY and CDR2 as SVGAGI. V was shortened by 5 bases and J by 4 bases, with 9 bases between the two germline ends. The CDR3 is made up of 13 amino acids. The CDR3 sequence is CASSEAEYNEQFF. The CDR3 DNA reads TGTGCCAGCAGTGAAGCCGAGTACAATGAGCAGTTCTTC.

The gene calls are TRBV5-8 and TRBJ1-1, with 8 bases that match TRBD1. Trimming removed 4 bases from V and 10 bases from J; junction bases left unmatched: 18. Germline-derived CDR1 and CDR2 are SGHTS and YDEGEE. The CDR3 extends over 16 amino acids. The DNA for the CDR3 is TGTGCCAGCAGCATGAGTAAAAGGACAGGGCGGTTGGGAGCTTTCTTT. Translating it yields CASSMSKRTGRLGAFF.

DNA of the CDR3: TGTGCCATCAGTGAAAGCGGGGGCTCCTACAATGAGCAGTTCTTC. Protein: CAISESGGSYNEQFF. The chain carries TRBV10-3 and TRBJ2-1, with 8 positions matching TRBD2. The V and J ends lost 3 bases and 0 bases, in that order; junction bases with no gene match: 1. Per the germline V gene, CDR1 is ENHRY and CDR2 is SYGVKD. This CDR3 is 15 amino acids long.

This clone appeared once. This chain links TRBV6-6 with TRBJ2-7, with D perhaps matching TRBD2 (7 bases). The germline V and J ends were trimmed by 6 bases and 6 bases, with 18 bases remaining between them. There are 14 residues in the CDR3. Looked up from germline, CDR1 is MNHNY and CDR2 is SVGAGI (reference sequence). This CDR3 is CASSPRRGGLEQYF. The CDR3 coding sequence is TGTGCCAGCAGCCCCCGTAGGGGGGGCCTCGAGCAGTACTTC.

The chain combines TRBV21-1 with TRBJ1-2; the DNA was not used to check the table's D call, TRBD1. TRBV21-1 is listed as a pseudogene. The CDR3 loop spans 16 amino acids. Here the CDR3 reads CASTSEQPNFNYGYTF. As DNA, the CDR3 is TGTGCCAGCACCTCGGAACAGCCAAATTTTAACTATGGCTACACCTTC.

The rearrangement joins TRBV30 to TRBJ1-1; TRBD1 matches 7 bases. The junction had 2 bases not matched to a gene; V was cut back by 4 bases and J by 3 bases. Germline V CDR1 and CDR2: GTSNPN, SVGIG (reference sequence). This CDR3 is built from 12 residues. DNA for the CDR3: TGTGCCTGGAAGGGACAGCACACTGAAGCTTTCTTT. Its translation: CAWKGQHTEAFF.

Concerning this clone: A junction boundary mismatches the germline segment, possibly from a read error. The chain recombines TRBV5-4 with TRBJ2-5; 7 bases are a match to TRBD2. CDR1 is SGHNT and CDR2 is YYREEE in the germline V gene (reference sequence). This CDR3 has 15 amino acids. CDR3 sequence: CASSLPTGGQEPQYF. For the CDR3, the DNA is TGTGCCAGCAGCTTACCCACGGGGGGTCAAGAGCCCCAGTACTTC.

The chain combines TRBV5-1 with TRBJ2-3; D perhaps matches TRBD1 (5 bases). V gave up 4 bases and J gave up 6 bases, with 9 bases separating them. Germline V CDR1 and CDR2: SGHRS, YFSETQ. CDR3 length: 12 amino acids. DNA of the CDR3: TGCGCCAGCAGCCCAGGGTTGGATACGCAGTATTTT. It specifies CASSPGLDTQYF.

The rearrangement uses TRBV30 and TRBJ1-3; maybe TRBD1 (6 bases). CDR3 length: 16 residues. V shed 8 bases and J shed 0 bases, with 20 bases lying between them. CDR1 GTSNPN and CDR2 SVGIG come from the germline V gene (reference sequence). CDR3 bases: TGTGCCCTAAGGGGGAGGGCGCCCTTCTCTGGAAACACCATATATTTT. This gives the protein CALRGRAPFSGNTIYF.